This TCR beta chain was obtained from a study of blood T cells in healthy people across ages. Primed by a sample-barcoded 5' primer and a J-beta primer mix, a second PCR proceeded for roughly 6 to 12 cycles. Using its own MiXCR run on the 5' RACE reads, TCRdb lists one record per CDR3 protein. The sample includes roughly 800,000 distinct CDR3 sequences, roughly 24% of them seen just once. As concerns this clonotype: The junction departs from the called germline gene at one end, perhaps through a read error.

CDR1 is MNHEY, CDR2 SVGAGI, per germline. The CDR3 loop spans 14 amino acids. This same sample was also part of a study on T cells of mothers and their children.

J is TRBJ2-5 and V is TRBV6-5; 11 positions agree with TRBD1. The sequence derives from a boy aged 5 to 17 in good health. The specimen was blood. Here the CDR3 DNA reads TGTGCCAGCATCGGGACAGGGGGAAACAATGAGCAGTCCTTC. Amino acids: CASIGTGGNNEQSF.